This T cell receptor beta chain derives from a study of T cell repertoires in cytomegalovirus infection. The wider study: CMV infection plus the matching HLA type was flagged by public TCR beta signatures. Notes on the study in general: Accumulated public TCR beta family frequency recognized individuals carrying CMV together with the relevant HLA.

From the reads, TCRdb called clonotypes with MiXCR, one entry per CDR3 protein. This table has hundreds of thousands of distinct CDR3 sequences, 15% to 20% appearing once. This clonotype occurred a few times. The antigen remains unidentified. The origin of this receptor is a human donor in good health (CMV status not recorded). Some clones in this sample may be carry-over from other donors' samples. The sequencing input was PBMCs.

In nucleotides, the CDR3 is TGTGCCAGCAGTTCGGACGGAAGAAGCAATCAGCCCCAGCATTTT. Its protein product is CASSSDGRSNQPQHF. The chain joins TRBV7-9 to TRBJ1-5; D is unresolved. V was pared by 6 bases and J by 1 base, with 13 bases between. The germline gives CDR1 SEHNR, CDR2 FQNEAQ (reference sequence). This CDR3 region has 15 residues.